What follows are 4 T cell receptor beta chains derived from one specimen sequenced in a study of T cell repertoires in cytomegalovirus infection. Via MiXCR, TCRdb re-called the reads, giving one row per CDR3 protein. This sample has under 850,000 distinct CDR3 sequences, with approximately 34% found just once. Sequenced material: PBMCs. Receptor source: a human donor in good health (CMV status not recorded). Some clones in this sample may be carry-over from other donors' samples.

The rearrangement links TRBV11-2 to TRBJ1-1; D remains ambiguous. V dropped 3 bases and J dropped 8 bases, with 13 bases sitting between them. The CDR3 runs 13 residues. Germline loops: CDR1 SGHAT, CDR2 FQNNGV. This chain's CDR3 is CASSFLGGNEAFF. The DNA of the CDR3 is TGTGCCAGCAGCTTTCTTGGAGGGAACGAAGCTTTCTTT.

The V call is TRBV12-3 or TRBV12-4, the J call TRBJ1-6, with D possibly TRBD1 on 5 matching bases. Trimming cost V 5 bases and J 14 bases, with 19 bases left between them. CDR3 size: 14 residues. The CDR3 sequence is CASSPFTRVSTLHF. In DNA form, the CDR3 reads TGTGCCAGCAGTCCCTTTACCAGGGTTTCCACCCTCCACTTT.

The chain carries TRBV5-5 and TRBJ2-2, with D possibly matching TRBD2 (6 bases). This CDR3 is built from 16 residues. Germline V gene data show CDR1 as SGHKS and CDR2 as YYEKEE (reference sequence). The V end was cut by 1 base, the J end by 0 bases, with 10 bases between. The CDR3 bases are TGTGCCAGCAGCTTGAGCGGGTCCGCGAACACCGGGGAGCTGTTTTTT. Its protein product is CASSLSGSANTGELFF. Together with reference TRBV5-5 and TRBJ2-2, the CDR3 gives the full variable domain: DAGVTQSPTHLIKTRGQQVTLRCSPISGHKSVSWYQQVLGQGPQFIFQYYEKEERGRGNFPDRFSARQFPNYSSELNVNALLLGDSALYLCASSLSGSANTGELFFGEGSRLTVL.

The V call is TRBV5-1, the J call TRBJ2-2, with D perhaps matching TRBD1 or TRBD2 (5 bases each). V was clipped by 1 base and J by 1 base, with 11 bases between them. Germline V gene sequence: CDR1 SGHRS, CDR2 YFSETQ. The CDR3 has 16 amino acids. As DNA, the CDR3 is TGCGCCAGCAGCTTGAGTCGGGGCCAGAACACCGGGGAGCTGTTTTTT. It yields the protein CASSLSRGQNTGELFF. Variable domain in full (rest from reference TRBV5-1 and TRBJ2-2): KAGVTQTPRYLIKTRGQQVTLSCSPISGHRSVSWYQQTPGQGLQFLFEYFSETQRNKGNFPGRFSGRQFSNSRSEMNVSTLELGDSALYLCASSLSRGQNTGELFFGEGSRLTVL.